This T cell receptor (beta chain) was identified during a study of T cell repertoires in cytomegalovirus infection. Study-wide background: The authors used CMV epitopes that were HLA-C-restricted (recently identified) and HLA-B-restricted (well studied).

This clonotype was counted between two and nine times. The antigen remains unidentified. TCRdb fed the reads into MiXCR, producing one record per CDR3 protein. The sample lists around 770,000 distinct CDR3 sequences; almost 30% were seen once. The CDR3 has 17 amino acids. V lost 0 bases, J lost 4 bases, and 16 bases lay in between. Germline V CDR1 and CDR2: MNHEY, SVGEGT. Findings and caveats of the study: Ex vivo, HLA-C-restricted CMV-specific TCR beta clonotypes prevailed over the rest of the response. Cumulated frequencies of public TCR beta families served to identify carriers of CMV plus the relevant HLA.

This receptor was obtained from a human donor in good health (CMV status not recorded). Some clones in this sample may be carry-over from other donors' samples. The sequenced sample was cultured CD8+ T cells from PBMCs, obtained from culture after CMV antigen stimulation. The chain carries TRBV6-2 or TRBV6-3 and TRBJ2-1; D might be TRBD2 (5 bases). Here the CDR3 reads CASSYSWRVPGYNEQFF. CDR3 DNA: TGTGCCAGCAGTTACTCGTGGCGGGTCCCGGGTTACAATGAGCAGTTCTTC.